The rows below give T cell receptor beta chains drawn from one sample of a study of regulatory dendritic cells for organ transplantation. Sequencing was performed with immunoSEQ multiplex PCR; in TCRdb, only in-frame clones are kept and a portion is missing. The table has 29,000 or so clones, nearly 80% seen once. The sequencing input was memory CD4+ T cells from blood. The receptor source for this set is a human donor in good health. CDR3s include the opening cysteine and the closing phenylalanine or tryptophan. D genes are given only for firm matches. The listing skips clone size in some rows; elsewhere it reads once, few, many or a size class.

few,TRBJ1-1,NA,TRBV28,CASSLRKTGNTEAFF,TGTGCCAGCAGTTTACGAAAGACAGGGAACACTGAAGCTTTCTTT
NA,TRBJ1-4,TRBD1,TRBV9,CASSLGTGNEKLFF,TGTGCCAGCAGCCTCGGGACAGGGAATGAAAAACTGTTTTTT
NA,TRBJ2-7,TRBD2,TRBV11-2,CASSPPGLALWHEQYF,TGTGCCAGCAGCCCACCGGGACTAGCTCTGTGGCACGAGCAGTACTTC
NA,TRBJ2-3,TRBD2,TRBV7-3,CASSSTSGSADTQYF,TGTGCCAGCAGTTCGACTAGCGGGAGTGCAGATACGCAGTATTTT
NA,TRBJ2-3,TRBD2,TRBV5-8,CASSWTSVSTDTQYF,TGTGCCAGCAGCTGGACTAGCGTTAGCACAGATACGCAGTATTTT
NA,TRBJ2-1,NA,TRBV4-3,CASSQGGMRGGLNEQFF,TGCGCCAGCAGCCAAGGGGGTATGCGAGGGGGTCTCAATGAGCAGTTCTTC
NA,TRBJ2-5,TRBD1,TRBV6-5,CASSQRQGQETQYF,TGTGCCAGCAGCCAACGACAGGGGCAAGAGACCCAGTACTTC
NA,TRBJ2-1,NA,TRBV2,CASRLFGQPGDEQFF,TGTGCCAGCAGACTGTTCGGACAGCCGGGCGATGAGCAGTTCTTC
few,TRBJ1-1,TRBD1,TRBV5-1,CASTYRGMNTEAFF,TGCGCCAGCACCTACAGGGGGATGAACACTGAAGCTTTCTTT
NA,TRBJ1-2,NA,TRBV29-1,CSVLGEGYGYTF,TGCAGCGTTTTGGGGGAGGGATATGGCTACACCTTC
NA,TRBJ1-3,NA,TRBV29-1,CSVEDRRGGNTIYF,TGCAGCGTTGAAGATCGAAGGGGCGGAAACACCATATATTTT
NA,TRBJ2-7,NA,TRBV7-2,CASSLGETEGGIYF,TGTGCCAGCAGCTTAGGGGAGACCGAAGGCGGGATATACTTC
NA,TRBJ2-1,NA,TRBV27,CASSLAQGNEQFF,TGTGCCAGCAGTTTGGCCCAGGGGAATGAGCAGTTCTTC
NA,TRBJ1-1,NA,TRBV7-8,CASSLGGQGAKLGEAFF,TGTGCCAGCAGCTTAGGCGGGCAGGGAGCAAAGTTAGGTGAAGCTTTCTTT
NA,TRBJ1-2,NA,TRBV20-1,CSVPHYGYTF,TGCAGTGTTCCCCACTATGGCTACACCTTC
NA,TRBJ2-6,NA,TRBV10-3,CAISGSQGLSGANVLTF,TGTGCCATCAGTGGATCCCAGGGACTCTCTGGGGCCAACGTCCTGACTTTC
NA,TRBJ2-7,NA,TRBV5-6,CASSLQGDEQYF,TGTGCCAGCAGCTTGCAGGGCGACGAGCAGTACTTC
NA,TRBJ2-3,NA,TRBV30,CAWSVLVARTDTQYF,TGTGCCTGGAGTGTACTGGTCGCCCGCACAGATACGCAGTATTTT
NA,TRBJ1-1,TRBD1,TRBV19,CASSIGTEHTEAFF,TGTGCCAGTAGTATCGGGACAGAGCACACTGAAGCTTTCTTT
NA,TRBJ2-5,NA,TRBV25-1,CASSDTNRGQRETQYF,TGTGCCAGCAGTGACACAAACCGGGGCCAGCGGGAGACCCAGTACTTC
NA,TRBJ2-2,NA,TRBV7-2,CASSSVDFNTGELFF,TGTGCCAGCAGCTCAGTCGACTTTAACACCGGGGAGCTGTTTTTT
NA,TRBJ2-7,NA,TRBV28,CASEGNSYEQYF,TGTGCCAGCGAGGGGAACAGCTACGAGCAGTACTTC
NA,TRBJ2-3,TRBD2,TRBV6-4,CASSALAGNPDTQYF,TGTGCCAGCAGTGCACTAGCGGGAAATCCAGATACGCAGTATTTT
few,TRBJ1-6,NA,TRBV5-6,CASSLPGPYSPLHF,TGTGCCAGCAGCTTGCCGGGACCTTATTCACCCCTCCACTTT
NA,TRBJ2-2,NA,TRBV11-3,CASSPGSGTGRVGELFF,TGTGCCAGCAGCCCCGGTAGTGGTACAGGGCGTGTCGGGGAGCTGTTTTTT
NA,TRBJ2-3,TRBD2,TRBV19,CASSIEGLAKDTQYF,TGTGCCAGTAGTATAGAAGGACTAGCCAAAGATACGCAGTATTTT
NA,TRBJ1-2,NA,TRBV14,CASSPDRTYGYTF,TGTGCCAGCAGTCCCGACAGAACCTATGGCTACACCTTC
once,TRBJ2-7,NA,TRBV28,CASSSPYDTYEQYF,TGTGCCAGCAGTTCCCCTTACGACACCTACGAGCAGTACTTC
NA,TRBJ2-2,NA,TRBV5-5,CASSLWAVNTGELFF,TGTGCCAGCAGCTTGTGGGCCGTGAACACCGGGGAGCTGTTTTTT
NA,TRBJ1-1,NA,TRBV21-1,CASTEKGPPTEAFF,TGTGCCAGCACCGAGAAAGGGCCTCCCACTGAAGCTTTCTTT
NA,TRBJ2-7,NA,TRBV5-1,CASSFLDGSEQYF,TGCGCCAGCAGCTTTTTGGACGGCTCGGAGCAGTACTTC
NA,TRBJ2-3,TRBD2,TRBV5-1,CASSRGETSGRTDTQYF,TGCGCCAGCAGCCGGGGGGAGACTAGCGGAAGAACAGATACGCAGTATTTT
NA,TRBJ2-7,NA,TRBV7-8,CASSLGATYEQYF,TGTGCCAGCAGCTTAGGGGCGACCTACGAGCAGTACTTC
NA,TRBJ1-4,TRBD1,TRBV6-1,CASSVYRGTNEKLFF,TGTGCCAGCAGTGTTTACAGGGGAACTAATGAAAAACTGTTTTTT
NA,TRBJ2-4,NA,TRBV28,CASRMTGRGQYF,TGTGCCAGCAGAATGACAGGGAGGGGTCAGTACTTC
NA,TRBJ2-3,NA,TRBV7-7,CASSFEVRDTQYF,TGTGCTAGCAGCTTCGAGGTGAGAGATACGCAGTATTTT
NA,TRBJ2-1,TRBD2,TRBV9,CASSGTSGRALYNEQFF,TGTGCCAGCAGCGGGACTAGCGGGAGGGCCTTGTACAATGAGCAGTTCTTC
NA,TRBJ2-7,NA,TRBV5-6,CASSLRQSYEQYF,TGTGCCAGCAGCTTGAGGCAGAGCTACGAGCAGTACTTC
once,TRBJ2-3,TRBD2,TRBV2,CAPTLAGTDTQYF,TGTGCCCCCACACTAGCGGGCACAGATACGCAGTATTTT